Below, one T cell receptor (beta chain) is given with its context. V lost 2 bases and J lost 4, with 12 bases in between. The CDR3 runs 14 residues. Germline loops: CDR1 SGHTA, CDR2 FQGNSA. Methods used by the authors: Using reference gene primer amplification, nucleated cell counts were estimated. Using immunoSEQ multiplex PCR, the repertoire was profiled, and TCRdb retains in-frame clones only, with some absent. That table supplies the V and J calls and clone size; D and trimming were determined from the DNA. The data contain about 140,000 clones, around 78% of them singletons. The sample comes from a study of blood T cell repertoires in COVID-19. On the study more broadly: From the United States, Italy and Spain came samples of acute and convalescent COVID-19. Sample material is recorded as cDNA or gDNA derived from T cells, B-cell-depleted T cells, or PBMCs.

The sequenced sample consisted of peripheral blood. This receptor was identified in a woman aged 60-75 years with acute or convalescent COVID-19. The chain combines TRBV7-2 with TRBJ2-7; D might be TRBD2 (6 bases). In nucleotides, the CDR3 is TGTGCCAGCAGCTTACAGCTAGCGCGATACGAGCAGTACTTC. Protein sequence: CASSLQLARYEQYF.